This entry is about one TCR beta chain. The antigen it recognizes is unknown. No base-level quality is on record; no much larger clone is a single base apart. The trial excluded patients who had a history of autoimmune disease or were on systemic immunosuppression. Peripheral blood for TCR sequencing was drawn from every dose cohort at baseline, at cycle 4 day 1 and at cycle 7 day 1. The samples were drawn from a first-in-human, open-label, multicenter phase I dose-escalation trial of ivuxolimab. Adults with locally advanced or metastatic melanoma, renal cell, hepatocellular, or head and neck squamous cell carcinoma were enrolled in the trial. CD4+ and CD8+ T cells were sorted separately from peripheral blood before TCR sequencing. Genomic DNA was extracted from sorted cells for sequencing of the TCRbeta CDR3 region. The immunoSEQ Assay was used to sequence the TCRbeta CDR3 regions. In TCRdb, the immuneACCESS table is reduced to in-frame sequences with V and J assigned. These tables do not hold every clone; where another copy was compared, an unresolved V gene accounts for under half, and the others remain unexplained. The table for this sample lists approximately 67,000 clones; 75% to 95% of them were counted only once. The top ten clonotypes cover more than 4.5% of the sample.

This specimen comes from a study of OX40 agonist ivuxolimab in advanced cancers. Regarding the research as a whole: The costimulatory receptor OX40 (CD134) was targeted by ivuxolimab, a fully human IgG2 agonistic monoclonal antibody. Intravenous ivuxolimab was administered to patients every 2 weeks at six dose levels: 0.01, 0.1, 0.3, 1.5, 3 and 10 mg/kg. Of the approximately 53 patients in dose escalation, 19 had hepatocellular carcinoma, around 15 had melanoma, 9 had renal cell carcinoma and 9 had head and neck cancer. A male proportion of 82.7% and a mean age of about 60 years, ranging from about 23 to 90, were recorded for the dose-escalation cohort. Prior anti-PD-1, anti-PD-L1 or anti-CTLA-4 therapy was permitted, and checkpoint inhibitors had been received by less than 45% of dose-escalation patients. Partial responses were achieved by three dose-escalation patients, of whom one had hepatocellular carcinoma and two had cutaneous melanoma. Peripheral TCRbeta sequencing aimed to test whether ivuxolimab altered TCR sequence diversity and caused clonal T-cell expansion. The paper reports the monotherapy dose-escalation portion (N = 52 patients) of the phase I ivuxolimab trial.

Study-level results and caveats: Low levels of normalized T-cell clonal expansion were also seen in some nonresponding patients. Clonal expansion of both CD4+ and CD8+ blood T cells was observed from baseline to week 6 at doses 0.1 to 3.0 mg/kg. After ivuxolimab, more expanded clones were found on average in CD8+ T cells than in CD4+ T cells. Partial responders in the 0.1-3.0 mg/kg groups had among the lowest normalized peripheral clonal expansion, especially among CD8+ T cells. The antigen specificity of the peripheral T cells that underwent clonal expansion was not determined.

As encoded in the germline V gene, CDR1 is LGHNA while CDR2 is YNFKEQ. The V end gives up 0 bases and the J end 4 bases, leaving 10 bases in the junction not matched to a gene. Inclusive of the bounding cysteine and phenylalanine, the CDR3 is 18 residues long. The sequence is cut down to CDR3 DNA, 54 bases in frame from base 1. This specimen was CD4+ or CD8+ T cells sorted from blood, taken in a trial of the OX40 agonist ivuxolimab. The V and J genes are TRBV4-2 and TRBJ2-3; TRBD2 agrees with 10 junctional bases. This TCR was sampled from an adult with an advanced solid tumor such as melanoma, head and neck, liver or kidney cancer. The sequence in DNA is TGTGCCAGCAGCCAAGATGCGCTAGCGGGGGCGTTGTCAGATACGCAGTATTTT. Protein translation: CASSQDALAGALSDTQYF.